The clone carrying this T cell receptor (beta chain) has a handful of counts. These data belong to a study of T-cell reconstitution after alpha-beta-depleted transplantation in children. Unique molecular identifiers were incorporated during preparation of the TCRbeta library. TCRdb processed the PCR reads anew with MiXCR; each CDR3 protein has one entry. Among 500,000 or so distinct CDR3 sequences, 30% to 35% were seen once, and the ten largest hold 2% to 3%. The source of this sequence is a human donor who donated a stem cell graft to a child with aplastic anemia. This material consisted of PBMCs from the stem cell graft donor, taken from the stem cell graft.

CDR3 in DNA: TGTGCCAGCAGCAAAGACAGGGGGCAAGGCTACACCTTC. Its protein product is CASSKDRGQGYTF. V usage is TRBV5-5 and J usage is TRBJ1-2; 10 bases align to TRBD1. Unmatched junction bases numbered 5, after V lost 4 bases and J lost 8 bases. The CDR3 contains 13 residues. Germline V gene data show CDR1 as SGHKS and CDR2 as YYEKEE (reference sequence). Full variable domain (rest looked up from reference TRBV5-5 and TRBJ1-2): DAGVTQSPTHLIKTRGQQVTLRCSPISGHKSVSWYQQVLGQGPQFIFQYYEKEERGRGNFPDRFSARQFPNYSSELNVNALLLGDSALYLCASSKDRGQGYTFGSGTRLTVV.